The 21 T cell receptor gamma chains in this list originate from one sample, sequenced in a study of gamma delta lymphoproliferative disorders and STAT genes. The receptor sequences were amplified from genomic DNA of peripheral blood mononuclear cells. TCRdb re-called the multiplex PCR reads using CATT. In the table there are about 2,200 gamma-chain clones, over 7.5% of which are singletons. Sequenced material: blood. Receptors originate from a human donor with gamma-delta T-cell large granular lymphocyte leukemia.

In its sample, this clone is medium-sized (0.01 to 0.1%). The gene calls are TRGV10 and TRGJ1 or TRGJ2. TCRdb records no J gene; here it was assigned by comparing the DNA to germline. TRGV10 is given ORF status, its function remaining uncertain. The junction had 8 bases not matched to a gene; V was cut back by 8 bases and J by 0 bases. The CDR3 is 14 residues long. In nucleotides, the CDR3 is TGTGCTGCGTGGGATTATACGAATTATTATAAGAAACTCTTT. Encoded protein: CAAWDYTNYYKKLF.

By sample share, this clone is medium-sized (0.01 to 0.1%). The chain's CDR3 is CATWDNDGGSDWIKTF. The CDR3 DNA sequence: TGTGCCACCTGGGACAACGATGGGGGTAGTGATTGGATCAAGACGTTT. This chain joins TRGV3 and TRGJP2. The J gene, not given by TCRdb, was assigned here from a germline match of the nucleotide sequence. The CDR3 has 16 amino acids. Germline CDR1 is VTNTFY and CDR2 is YDVSTARD (reference sequence). J gave up 3 bases and V 2 bases, and 9 bases lay outside the gene matches.

The CDR3 region is CALWEGAIYYKKLF. Written as DNA, the CDR3 is TGTGCCTTGTGGGAGGGCGCGATTTATTATAAGAAACTCTTT. J is TRGJ1 or TRGJ2 and V is TRGV9. No J segment appears in TCRdb, so it was assigned here by matching the sequence to germline. CDR1 GITISATS and CDR2 ISYDGTV come from the germline V gene (reference sequence). The CDR3 has 14 amino acids. The J segment lost 3 bases and the V segment lost 2 bases, leaving 7 bases of the junction unmatched.

This chain connects TRGV10 to TRGJ1 or TRGJ2. No J segment appears in TCRdb, so it was assigned here by matching the sequence to germline. TRGV10 has ORF status, its function being uncertain. The CDR3 is 14 residues long. The V and J ends lost 8 bases and 3 bases, in that order; junction bases with no gene match: 11. The chain's CDR3 is CAAWDYRSYYKKLF. CDR3 DNA sequence: TGTGCTGCGTGGGATTATCGGAGTTATTATAAGAAACTCTTT.

This clone is medium-sized. The V gene is TRGV10, the J gene TRGJP1. The J gene is absent in TCRdb and was assigned here via DNA matching to germline. TRGV10 is an open reading frame, and its role is uncertain. V shed 8 bases, J shed 5 bases, and the junction held 9 bases outside the gene matches. The CDR3 contains 14 residues. The CDR3 loop is CAAWDSGTGWFKIF. The CDR3 region has the DNA TGTGCTGCGTGGGATTCTGGGACTGGTTGGTTCAAGATATTT.

In this sample, this clone is large (0.1 to 1%). The gene calls are TRGV2 and TRGJP2. Since TCRdb gives no J gene, matching the DNA to germline was used here to assign it. V gave up 0 bases and J gave up 10 bases; unmatched junction bases: 5. This CDR3 contains 13 residues. Germline V CDR1 and CDR2: EGSNGY, YDSYNSKV. For the CDR3, the DNA is TGTGCCACCTGGGACGGGCCGGCTTGGATCAAGACGTTT. Translated: CATWDGPAWIKTF.

This clone was recorded only once. Written as DNA, the CDR3 is TGTGCCTTGTGGGAGGTGCCGCTTTGGTATAAGAAACTCTTT. Its protein is CALWEVPLWYKKLF. V usage is TRGV9 and J usage is TRGJ1 or TRGJ2. The J gene comes from matching the DNA to germline here; TCRdb lacks it. There are 14 residues in the CDR3. Germline V lookup: CDR1 GITISATS, CDR2 ISYDGTV (reference sequence). Losses at the gene ends were 0 bases for V and 7 bases for J; bases not matched to a gene: 9.

A few counts support this clone. V usage is TRGV3 and J usage is TRGJ1 or TRGJ2. Since TCRdb gives no J gene, matching the DNA to germline was used here to assign it. The CDR3 contains 12 residues. J gave up 2 bases and V 5 bases, and 3 bases lay outside the gene matches. Germline loops: CDR1 VTNTFY, CDR2 YDVSTARD (reference sequence). The CDR3 nucleotides read TGTGCCACCTGGGGCCATTATTATAAGAAACTCTTT. Translation: CATWGHYYKKLF.

This clone was detected a few times. This CDR3 reads CATWDSPKKLF. The CDR3 DNA follows: TGTGCCACCTGGGACAGTCCAAAGAAACTCTTT. The V and J genes are TRGV3 and TRGJ1 or TRGJ2. Matching the DNA to germline supplied the J gene, which TCRdb does not give. Trimming cost V 1 base and J 10 bases; bases outside gene matches: 4. This CDR3 contains 11 residues. Germline CDR1 VTNTFY, CDR2 YDVSTARD (reference sequence).

The CDR3 protein is CATWDGLPKKLF. For the CDR3, the DNA is TGTGCCACCTGGGATGGGCTACCGAAGAAACTCTTT. The genes are TRGV4 and TRGJ1 or TRGJ2. Assignment of the J gene here rests on matching the DNA to germline, because TCRdb gives none. This CDR3 comprises 12 residues. V was pared by 0 bases and J by 10 bases, with 6 bases of the junction left unmatched. Germline-derived CDR1 and CDR2 are EGSTGY and YDSYTSSV.

This clone was seen only a few times. The sample has other DNA sequences that encode this CDR3 too. The V gene is TRGV8, the J gene TRGJ1 or TRGJ2. Matching the DNA to germline supplied the J gene, which TCRdb does not give. CDR3 length equals 10 residues. Germline CDR1 reads VENAVY; CDR2 reads YDSYNSRV. Losses at the gene ends were 2 bases for V and 10 bases for J; bases not matched to a gene: 2. The CDR3 DNA follows: TGTGCCACCTGGGATACGAAGAAACTCTTT. Translation gives CATWDTKKLF.

The chain uses TRGV2 and TRGJP2. No J gene was available from TCRdb, and it was assigned here by a germline match of the DNA. Germline CDR1 is EGSNGY and CDR2 is YDSYNSKV. The CDR3 spans 13 residues. After removal of 6 bases from V and 5 bases from J, the junction contained 6 bases not matched to a gene. The CDR3 region has the DNA TGTGCCACCTGGTGTACGAGTGATTGGATCAAGACGTTT. Amino acid sequence: CATWCTSDWIKTF.

A note on this clone: It may be a read error: a sequence one base away is much more abundant. It is unclear where the CDR3 begins or ends on the DNA, so no DNA is shown, and the CDR3 is as TCRdb lists it. No J gene was called, and the V gene is TRGV11. TRGV11 is an ORF, with its function uncertain. A total of 21 residues make up the CDR3, ends included. The CDR3 sequence: CATVPAGLDTGGGSSDWIKTF.

Only a few counts were recorded for this clone. Other DNA sequences of this sample code for an identical CDR3. V is TRGV2 and J is TRGJ1 or TRGJ2. The J gene, missing from TCRdb, was assigned here through DNA to germline matching. Germline trimming cut 1 base from V and 0 bases from J; bases unmatched to any gene: 3. This CDR3 is 14 amino acids long. In germline, CDR1 is EGSNGY, CDR2 YDSYNSKV. This chain's CDR3 is CATWDGLNYYKKLF. CDR3 nucleotides: TGTGCCACCTGGGACGGATTGAATTATTATAAGAAACTCTTT.

The sample holds a few counts of this clone. This chain connects TRGV5 to TRGJ1 or TRGJ2. The J gene was not available in TCRdb and was assigned here by matching the DNA to germline segments. The CDR3 is made up of 12 amino acids. The V gene end was trimmed by 0 bases and the J gene end by 7 bases; junction bases not matched to a gene: 3. The germline gives CDR1 VINAFY, CDR2 YDVSNSKD. The CDR3, as DNA: TGTGCCACCTGGGACAGGCTCTATAAGAAACTCTTT. Protein sequence: CATWDRLYKKLF.

The rearrangement uses TRGV3 and TRGJ1 or TRGJ2. TCRdb carries no J gene annotation; the J gene was assigned here by matching the DNA with germline. CDR3 length: 16 amino acids. Germline CDR1 reads VTNTFY; CDR2 reads YDVSTARD (reference sequence). Trimming took 0 bases from V and 3 from J; bases not matched to a gene: 11. CDR3: CATWDRQGGFYYKKLF. CDR3 sequence (DNA): TGTGCCACCTGGGACAGGCAGGGGGGGTTTTATTATAAGAAACTCTTT.

The rearrangement links TRGV2 to TRGJP1. Because TCRdb records no J gene, it was assigned here through a match of the DNA to germline. The germline gives CDR1 EGSNGY, CDR2 YDSYNSKV. There are 17 residues in the CDR3. Trimming removed 0 bases from V and 9 bases from J; junction bases left unmatched: 16. CDR3 nucleotides: TGTGCCACCTGGGACGGGAGGTTCAGCGCCAAACGTTGGTTCAAGATATTT. It encodes CATWDGRFSAKRWFKIF.

This clone is labeled as large (0.1 to 1%). Within the sample, other DNA sequences also encode this same CDR3. DNA of the CDR3: TGTGCCACCTGGGACGGGTCCTATTATAAGAAACTCTTT. Encoded protein: CATWDGSYYKKLF. The chain carries TRGV2 and TRGJ1 or TRGJ2. Here the J gene was assigned by germline matching of the DNA, as TCRdb has none. The V gene end was trimmed by 0 bases and the J gene end by 4 bases; junction bases not matched to a gene: 3. The CDR3 runs to 13 residues. The germline CDR1 and CDR2 sequences are EGSNGY and YDSYNSKV.

This clone was detected a few times. This chain joins TRGV10 and TRGJ1 or TRGJ2. TCRdb carries no J gene annotation; the J gene was assigned here by matching the DNA with germline. TRGV10 is designated an ORF whose function remains uncertain. Germline trimming cut 8 bases from V and 5 bases from J; bases unmatched to any gene: 7. CDR3 size: 12 residues. The CDR3 nucleotides are TGTGCTGCGTGGGATTATAATTATAAGAAACTCTTT. Protein sequence: CAAWDYNYKKLF.

This clone was seen only a few times. This rearrangement joins TRGV4 to TRGJ1 or TRGJ2. In the absence of a J gene in TCRdb, the DNA was matched to germline to assign it here. Germline-derived CDR1 and CDR2 are EGSTGY and YDSYTSSV. The CDR3 runs 15 residues. The V segment lost 9 bases and the J segment 2 bases; nucleotides outside the gene matches: 16. The CDR3 region is CATEGAHGYYYKKLF. DNA for the CDR3: TGTGCCACCGAGGGGGCCCATGGCTATTATTATAAGAAACTCTTT.

The chain carries TRGV11 and TRGJP1. TCRdb supplies no J gene; here it was assigned by aligning the nucleotide sequence to germline. TRGV11 is recorded as an ORF, its role being uncertain. V was clipped by 6 bases and J by 0 bases; unmatched bases: 10. The CDR3 loop spans 17 amino acids. CDR3 sequence reads: CACWILRDYTTGWFKIF. CDR3 bases: TGTGCCTGCTGGATTCTTAGGGATTATACCACTGGTTGGTTCAAGATATTT.